This TCR beta chain was documented in a study of T cell responses to AZD1222 COVID-19 vaccine. Findings of the study overall: Increased Spike-specific TCR breadth and depth were observed after two AZD1222 doses.

CDR3 size: 13 residues. The germline V and J ends were trimmed by 8 bases and 6 bases, with 14 bases remaining between them. Germline V gene lookup returns CDR1 SQVTM and CDR2 ANQGSEA. The protocol was immunoSEQ multiplex PCR, while the TCRdb copy is restricted to in-frame clones and leaves out a portion. Of some 45,000 clones in the sample, 90% were seen once. In the case of this clone: The antigen is not known.

The TCR sequence derives from an adult who received the AZD1222 COVID-19 vaccine. This chain connects TRBV29-1 to TRBJ1-6, with D possibly matching TRBD1 (5 bases). The starting material was peripheral blood, obtained 28 days after the second AZD1222 dose. The CDR3 sequence is CSTSAGTNSPLHF. CDR3 bases: TGCAGCACCTCGGCAGGGACTAATTCACCCCTCCACTTT.